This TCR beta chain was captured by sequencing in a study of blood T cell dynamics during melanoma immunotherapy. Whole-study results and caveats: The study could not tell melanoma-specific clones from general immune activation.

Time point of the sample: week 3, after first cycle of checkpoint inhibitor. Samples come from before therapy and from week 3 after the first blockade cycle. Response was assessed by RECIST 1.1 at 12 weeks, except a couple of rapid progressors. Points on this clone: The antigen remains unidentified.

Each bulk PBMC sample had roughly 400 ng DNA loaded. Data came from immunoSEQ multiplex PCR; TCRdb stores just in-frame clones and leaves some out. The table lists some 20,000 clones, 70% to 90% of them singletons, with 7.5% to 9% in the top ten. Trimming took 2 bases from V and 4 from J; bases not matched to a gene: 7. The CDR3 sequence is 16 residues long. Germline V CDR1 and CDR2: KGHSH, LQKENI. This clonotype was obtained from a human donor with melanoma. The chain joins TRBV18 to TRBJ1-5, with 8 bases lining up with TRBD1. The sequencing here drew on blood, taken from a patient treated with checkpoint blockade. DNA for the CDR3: TGTGCCAGCTCACCAATAGTAACAGGGGGAAATCAGCCCCAGCATTTT. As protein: CASSPIVTGGNQPQHF.